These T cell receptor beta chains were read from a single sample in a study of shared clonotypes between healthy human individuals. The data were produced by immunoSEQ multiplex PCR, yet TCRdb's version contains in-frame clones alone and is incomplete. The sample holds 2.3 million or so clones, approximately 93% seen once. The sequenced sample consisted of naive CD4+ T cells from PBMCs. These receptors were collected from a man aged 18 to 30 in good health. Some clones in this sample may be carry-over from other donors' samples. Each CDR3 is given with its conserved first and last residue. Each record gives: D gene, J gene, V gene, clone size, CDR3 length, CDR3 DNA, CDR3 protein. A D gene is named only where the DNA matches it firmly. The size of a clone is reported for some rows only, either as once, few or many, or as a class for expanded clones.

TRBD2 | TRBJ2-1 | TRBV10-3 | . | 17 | TGTGCCATCAGTGGCCCAGTAGCGGGGGGTTCCTACAATGAGCAGTTCTTC | CAISGPVAGGSYNEQFF
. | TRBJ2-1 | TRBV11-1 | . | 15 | TGTGCCAGCAGCCAACTTCAGCCCCCCTACAATGAGCAGTTCTTC | CASSQLQPPYNEQFF
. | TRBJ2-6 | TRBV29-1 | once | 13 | TGCAGCGTGAGGACAGCTGGGGCCAACGTCCTGACTTTC | CSVRTAGANVLTF
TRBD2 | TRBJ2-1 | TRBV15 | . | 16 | TGTGCCACCAGCTCTCCCGCCGGGAGGGCCGTCAATGAGCAGTTCTTC | CATSSPAGRAVNEQFF
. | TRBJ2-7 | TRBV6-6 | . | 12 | TGTGCCAGCAGTTACTCGAGAGGTGAGCAGTACTTC | CASSYSRGEQYF
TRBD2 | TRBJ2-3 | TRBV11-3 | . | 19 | TGTGCCAGCAGCTTAACGCTCTGGACTAGCCCAACTAGCACAGATACGCAGTATTTT | CASSLTLWTSPTSTDTQYF
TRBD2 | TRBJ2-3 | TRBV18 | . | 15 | TGTGCCAGCTCACCACAACTAGCGGGAGGAGATACGCAGTATTTT | CASSPQLAGGDTQYF
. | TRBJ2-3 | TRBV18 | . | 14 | TGTGCCAGCTCACCGCCCCCCGCGGCAGATACGCAGTATTTT | CASSPPPAADTQYF
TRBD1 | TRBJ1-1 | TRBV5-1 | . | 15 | TGCGCCAGCAGCTTGTCTCCGGCCTCAGGGGGGGAAGCTTTCTTT | CASSLSPASGGEAFF
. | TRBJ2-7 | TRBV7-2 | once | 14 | TGTGCCAGCAGCTTAGGTTCTATGGATGGGGAGCAGTACTTC | CASSLGSMDGEQYF
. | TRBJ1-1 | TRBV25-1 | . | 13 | TGTGCCAGCACGCCGAGAGTAAACACTGAAGCTTTCTTT | CASTPRVNTEAFF
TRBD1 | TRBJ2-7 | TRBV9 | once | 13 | TGTGCCAGCAGCGTAGTTCAGGGGGCGGAGCAGTACTTC | CASSVVQGAEQYF
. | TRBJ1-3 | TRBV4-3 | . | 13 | TGCGCCAGCAGCCTCCTAGGGAGAAACACCATATATTTT | CASSLLGRNTIYF
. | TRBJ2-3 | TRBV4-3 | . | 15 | TGCGCCAGCAGCCAAGATGTGGGACTGGCAGATACGCAGTATTTT | CASSQDVGLADTQYF
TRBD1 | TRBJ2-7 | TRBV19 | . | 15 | TGTGCCAGTAGTTTCGGACAGGCCGACTCCTACGAGCAGTACTTC | CASSFGQADSYEQYF
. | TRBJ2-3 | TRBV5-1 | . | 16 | TGCGCCAGCAGCTTGGCCCCGCTAGCGAGCACAGATACGCAGTATTTT | CASSLAPLASTDTQYF
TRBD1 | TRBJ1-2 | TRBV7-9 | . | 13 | TGTGCCAGCAGCTCCTTCGGACAGGATGGCTACACCTTC | CASSSFGQDGYTF